The entry below describes one T cell receptor beta chain. Its antigen specificity is not known. The input lacks base qualities; no much larger clone sits a single base away. Using the deep immunoSEQ assay, multiplex PCR amplified TCR CDR3 regions from genomic DNA. Genomic DNA extracted from each cell subset was distributed evenly over all wells of several immunoSEQ 96-well plates, and each plate served as one replicate. For sorted subsets, about 0.2 ug genomic DNA, equal to 30,000 to 35,000 T cell genomes, was loaded into each replicate PCR. Purified libraries were quantified with a Qubit 3.0 fluorometer, sized on a Bioanalyzer 2100, and re-quantified with the KAPA Library Quantification kit. Every immunoSEQ 96-well plate was sequenced on a separate single-read 150-cycle Illumina NextSeq 550 flow cell. The paper's data handling went like this. Because the immunoSEQ output included only junctional sequences and no quality scores, the filtering could not be the same as the filtering used for full-length reads. To assign V/J genes and CDR3, sequences were annotated against IMGT germline references using PyIR, a Python wrapper for IgBLAST v1.9. Reads with weak V/J assignments (E-value above 1e-6), missing CDR3, stop codons, out-of-frame junctions, or ambiguous translated residues were removed. V3J clonotypes were defined by identical inferred V gene, J gene, and CDR3 amino acid sequence. The percentage overlap between two repertoires was calculated by dividing the number of shared unique clonotypes by the size of the smaller repertoire. Three approaches were used to assess repertoire richness: RTK rarefaction, the Chao1 estimator, and Recon v2.1 estimates of unobserved clonotypes. Generation probabilities were computed with OLGA for all TCRbeta clonotypes obtained by the gDNA method from a few donors. Held by TCRdb, this immuneACCESS table contains in-frame sequences only and omits some clones. Under half of the omission traces to an unresolved V gene where checked; the cause of the rest is unknown. D and trimming were read from the DNA, whereas the V and J calls and clone size are those reported in that table. The sample table records 90,000 to 150,000 clones; 68% of these occur just once. The biggest ten clones account for about 22% of the sample.

The donors were healthy, HIV-negative adults who had no recently reported acute infections or vaccinations. Every donor was a Caucasian adult living in Nashville, Tennessee, USA. CD8 memory samples were composed of magnetically selected CD45RO+ cells combined with CCR7-negative CD45RA+ effector memory (TemRA) cells. Blood was obtained by leukapheresis, after which PBMCs were separated by Ficoll-Histopaque density gradient centrifugation and cryopreserved in liquid nitrogen vapor phase. Purity and quantity of every magnetically sorted T cell population were checked by analytical flow cytometry. Genomic DNA was isolated from every sorted fraction and measured by UV absorbance on a Nanodrop 2000c. The data stem from a study of shared clonotypes between healthy human individuals (TCRdb year 2020). Turning to the overall study: The cohort included a few men and two women between 18 and 49 years of age. For each donor, CD4 naive and CD4 memory were each run on three plates, CD8 naive on two plates, and CD8 memory on one plate. Per donor, leukapheresis produced somewhere between about 0.85 and 8.9 billion PBMCs. Blood TCR repertoires of roughly 5 healthy adults were deeply sequenced to estimate repertoire size and the extent of clonotype sharing between individuals. To increase sequencing depth and limit assay-specific biases, different laboratories used diverse techniques to prepare libraries and sequence TCR repertoires.

Per the germline V gene, MNHNS is the CDR1 and SASEGT is the CDR2. Including the terminal cysteine and phenylalanine, the CDR3 comprises 8 residues. The only DNA kept is the CDR3, 24 bases in frame from the first base. Here is what the overall study found, with its caveats: Naive subsets generally had larger estimated clonotype richness than memory subsets did. Pairwise subsampling indicated that sequencing depth was expected to affect the degree of clonotype sharing among donors. Clonotypes shared by all four sorted-subset donors showed higher generation probabilities than non-shared clonotypes. The genetic and exposure-history diversity represented was limited by the small number of donors. When a handful of donors were compared, the shared fraction of clonotypes was 5% to 6.5% for naive CD4, 3.5% to 4% for naive CD8, 2.3% for memory CD4, and less than 0.45% for memory CD8. Sampling was restricted to blood, and TCR repertoires in tissue are likely to differ from TCR repertoires in blood. Rarefaction of sorted-subset datasets indicated incomplete sequencing despite the large sequencing depth.

The sequence is built from TRBV6-1 and TRBJ2-5; the D gene is not confidently resolved. The sequenced sample consisted of memory CD8+ T cells sorted from blood. This specimen's cell subset or site label, interpreted: CD45RO+ cells pooled with CCR7-negative TemRA cells. The source of this sequence is a woman aged 25 to 45 in good health. The bases are TGTGGGGAAGAGACCCAGTACTTC. Its amino acids are CGEETQYF.